This T cell receptor (beta chain) was identified during a study of siplizumab effects on memory and regulatory T cells. The table came from immunoSEQ multiplex PCR; TCRdb's copy has only in-frame clones and leaves some out. This table has about 85,000 clones, roughly 94% appearing once. The V gene's germline CDR1 is LGHNA and CDR2 YNFKEQ. Germline trimming cut 1 base from V and 0 bases from J; bases unmatched to any gene: 10. The CDR3 consists of 19 residues. Sequencing input: CD8+ T cells sorted from blood. The source of this sequence is a human donor in good health. V gene TRBV4-2 combines with J gene TRBJ2-7, with TRBD2 matching over 12 bases. The CDR3 sequence is CASSQATSGRRASSYEQYF. CDR3 coding DNA: TGTGCCAGCAGCCAAGCTACTAGCGGGAGGCGTGCAAGCTCCTACGAGCAGTACTTC.